This T cell receptor beta chain was profiled in a study of blood T cell repertoires in COVID-19. Turning to the study itself: COVID-19 samples collected from the United States, Italy and Spain covered acute and convalescent phases. The cDNA or gDNA used as material had been derived from T cells, B-cell-depleted T cells, or PBMCs.

Per the authors' pipeline: Reference gene primer amplification in the assay estimated nucleated cell counts. Produced via immunoSEQ multiplex PCR; TCRdb's table is partial and in-frame only. That table supplies the V and J calls and clone size; D and trimming were determined from the DNA. Of roughly 200,000 clones in the sample, 88% are singletons; the top ten hold approximately 6%. With 3 bases removed from V and 2 bases from J, the gap between germline ends came to 13 bases. Germline V gene lookup returns CDR1 SGHTA and CDR2 FQGNSA. The CDR3 totals 15 residues. This clone was picked up one time. This TCR derives from a man between 40 and 49 years old with active or convalescent COVID-19. The chain employs TRBV7-2 and TRBJ1-1; D is undetermined. The material sequenced was peripheral blood. CDR3 protein: CASSFLGLGNTEAFF. The CDR3 coding sequence is TGTGCCAGCAGCTTCTTAGGACTAGGTAACACTGAAGCTTTCTTT.